This T cell receptor (beta chain) comes out of a study of read filtering for tumor transcriptome and immune sequencing. Study overall: RNA-seq yielded only roughly 80 to 1,300 TCR reads, IR-seq about 3.5 to 10.27 million.

This clonotype was counted at least ten times. What it binds is unknown. Bone marrow was sampled from every patient at the time of active disease. Overall study findings and caveats: IR-seq and RNA-seq agreed better without single-read clonotypes.

The V segment lost 5 bases and the J segment 5 bases; nucleotides outside the gene matches: 8. Germline V gives CDR1 SGHTA, CDR2 FQGTGA. The CDR3 covers 15 residues. From around 440 ng of RNA, a library with molecular barcoded alpha/delta and beta/gamma adaptors was made. MiXCR, applied by TCRdb to the reads, yields one record per CDR3 protein. Seen here are about 48,000 distinct CDR3 sequences, roughly 19% observed once, and the top ten hold over 15%. The sequence was obtained from a donor at least 40 years old with multiple myeloma. The chain links TRBV7-3 to TRBJ2-5; 10 bases match TRBD1. Sequencing input: a population of CD138-negative cells sorted from bone marrow. Written as DNA, the CDR3 is TGTGCCAGCAGCCAAAGGGGACAGGGGTCGGAGACCCAGTACTTC. Its protein product is CASSQRGQGSETQYF.